The source of this T cell receptor beta chain is a study of chemoradiotherapy in HPV16-positive cancers. Study results and caveats: Candidate HPV-specific clones and E7-related TCR motifs grew in tumor during treatment. HPV-specific T cells were functionally defined from only a couple of HPV16-positive patients. HPV-responsive T-cell expansion during chemoradiotherapy was linked to improved recurrence-free survival in HPV16-positive patients.

CDR1 LGHNA and CDR2 YSLEER come from the germline V gene. This CDR3 has 19 amino acids. The V gene end was trimmed by 0 bases and the J gene end by 7 bases; junction bases not matched to a gene: 13. The data were produced by immunoSEQ multiplex PCR, yet TCRdb's version contains in-frame clones alone and is incomplete. The sample has about 14,000 clones; approximately 89% are singletons. On this clone itself: Antigen: not known.

Repeated repertoire sampling spanned the course of chemoradiotherapy. The chain has TRBV4-3 and TRBJ2-1; 12 positions agree with TRBD2. Specimen: tumor tissue, collected from a patient who underwent chemoradiotherapy. The sequence was obtained from a human donor with HPV-associated anogenital cancer. CDR3 sequence reads: CASSQDFEASGRARNEQFF. The CDR3 region has the DNA TGCGCCAGCAGCCAAGATTTCGAGGCTAGCGGGAGGGCCCGGAATGAGCAGTTCTTC.